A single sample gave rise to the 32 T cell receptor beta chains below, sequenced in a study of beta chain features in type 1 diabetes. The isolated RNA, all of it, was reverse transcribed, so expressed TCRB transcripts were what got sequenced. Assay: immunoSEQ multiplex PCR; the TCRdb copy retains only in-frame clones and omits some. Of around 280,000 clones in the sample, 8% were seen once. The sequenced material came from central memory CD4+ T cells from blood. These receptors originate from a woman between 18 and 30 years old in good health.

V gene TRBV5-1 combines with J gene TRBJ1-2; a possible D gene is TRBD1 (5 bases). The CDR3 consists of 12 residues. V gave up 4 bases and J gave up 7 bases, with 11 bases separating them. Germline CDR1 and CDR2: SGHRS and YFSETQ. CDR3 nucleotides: TGCGCCAGCAGCCCCAGGGACTCTGGCTACACCTTC. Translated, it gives CASSPRDSGYTF.

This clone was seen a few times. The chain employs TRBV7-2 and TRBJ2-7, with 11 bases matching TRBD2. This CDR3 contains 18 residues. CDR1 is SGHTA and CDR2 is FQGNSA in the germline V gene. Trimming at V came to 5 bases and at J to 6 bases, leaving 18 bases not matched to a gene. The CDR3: CASSPRTGTSGIGCEQYF. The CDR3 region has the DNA TGTGCCAGCAGCCCGCGGACCGGGACTAGCGGTATCGGTTGCGAGCAGTACTTC.

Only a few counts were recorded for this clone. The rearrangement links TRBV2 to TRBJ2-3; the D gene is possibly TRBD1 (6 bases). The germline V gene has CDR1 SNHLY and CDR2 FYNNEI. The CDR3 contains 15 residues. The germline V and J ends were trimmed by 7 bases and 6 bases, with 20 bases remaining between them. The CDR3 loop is CASKGVEIRRDTQYF. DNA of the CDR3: TGTGCCAGCAAGGGGGTCGAAATACGCAGGGATACGCAGTATTTT.

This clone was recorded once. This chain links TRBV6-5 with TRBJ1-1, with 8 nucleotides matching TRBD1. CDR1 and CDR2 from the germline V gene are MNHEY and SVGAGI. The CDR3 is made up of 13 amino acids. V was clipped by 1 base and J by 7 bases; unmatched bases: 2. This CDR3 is CASSYYDRGEAFF. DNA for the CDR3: TGTGCCAGCAGTTACTACGACAGGGGTGAAGCTTTCTTT.

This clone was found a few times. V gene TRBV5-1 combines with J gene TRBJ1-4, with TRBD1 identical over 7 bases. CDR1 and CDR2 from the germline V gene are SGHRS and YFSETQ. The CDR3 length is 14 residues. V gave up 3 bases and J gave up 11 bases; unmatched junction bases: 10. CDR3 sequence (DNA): TGCGCCAGCAGCTCTACAGGGGCCACCGGTAAACTGTTTTTT. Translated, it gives CASSSTGATGKLFF.

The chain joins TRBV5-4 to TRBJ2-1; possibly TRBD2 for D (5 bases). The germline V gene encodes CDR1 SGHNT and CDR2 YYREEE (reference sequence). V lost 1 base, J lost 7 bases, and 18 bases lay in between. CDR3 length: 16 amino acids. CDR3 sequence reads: CASSLSDRRGMNEQFF. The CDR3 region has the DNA TGTGCCAGCAGCTTGTCGGATAGACGAGGGATGAATGAGCAGTTCTTC.

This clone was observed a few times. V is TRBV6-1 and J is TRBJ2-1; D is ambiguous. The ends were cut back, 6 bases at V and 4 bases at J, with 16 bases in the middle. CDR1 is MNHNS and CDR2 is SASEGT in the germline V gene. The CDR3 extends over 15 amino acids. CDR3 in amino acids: CASSGIIAIYNEQFF. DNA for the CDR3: TGTGCCAGCAGCGGAATCATCGCCATTTACAATGAGCAGTTCTTC.

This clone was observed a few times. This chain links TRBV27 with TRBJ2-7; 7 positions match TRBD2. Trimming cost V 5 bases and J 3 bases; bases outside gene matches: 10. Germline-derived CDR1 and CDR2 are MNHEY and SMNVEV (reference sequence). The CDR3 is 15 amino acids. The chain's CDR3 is CASSQRGPKYYEQYF. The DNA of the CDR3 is TGTGCCAGCAGTCAGCGGGGCCCGAAATACTACGAGCAGTACTTC.

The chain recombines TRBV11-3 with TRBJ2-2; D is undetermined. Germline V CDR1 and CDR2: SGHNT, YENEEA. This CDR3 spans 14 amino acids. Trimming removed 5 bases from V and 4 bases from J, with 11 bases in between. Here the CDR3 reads CASSPGQSTGELFF. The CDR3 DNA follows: TGTGCCAGCAGCCCCGGGCAGTCCACCGGGGAGCTGTTTTTT.

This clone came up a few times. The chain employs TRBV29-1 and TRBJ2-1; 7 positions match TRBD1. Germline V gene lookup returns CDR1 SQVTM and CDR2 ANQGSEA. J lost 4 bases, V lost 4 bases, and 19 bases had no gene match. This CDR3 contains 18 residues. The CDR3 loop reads CSVAGQDAFSSLYNEQFF. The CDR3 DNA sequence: TGCAGCGTTGCAGGACAGGATGCCTTCAGCTCTTTGTACAATGAGCAGTTCTTC.

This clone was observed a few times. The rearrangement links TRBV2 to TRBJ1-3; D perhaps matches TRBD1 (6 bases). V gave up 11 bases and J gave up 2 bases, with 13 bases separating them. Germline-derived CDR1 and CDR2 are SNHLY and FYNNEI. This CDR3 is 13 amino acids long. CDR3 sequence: CASSGETGNTIYF. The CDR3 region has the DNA TGTGCCTCCTCAGGGGAAACTGGAAACACCATATATTTT.

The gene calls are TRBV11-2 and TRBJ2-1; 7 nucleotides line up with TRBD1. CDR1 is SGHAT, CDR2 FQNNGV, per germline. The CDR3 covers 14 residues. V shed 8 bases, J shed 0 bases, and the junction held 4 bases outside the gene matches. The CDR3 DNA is TGTGCCAGCGGACGACAGGGCTCCTACAATGAGCAGTTCTTC. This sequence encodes CASGRQGSYNEQFF. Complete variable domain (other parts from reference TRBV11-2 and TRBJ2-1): EAGVAQSPRYKIIEKRQSVAFWCNPISGHATLYWYQQILGQGPKLLIQFQNNGVVDDSQLPKDRFSAERLKGVDSTLKIQPAKLEDSAVYLCASGRQGSYNEQFFGPGTRLTVL.

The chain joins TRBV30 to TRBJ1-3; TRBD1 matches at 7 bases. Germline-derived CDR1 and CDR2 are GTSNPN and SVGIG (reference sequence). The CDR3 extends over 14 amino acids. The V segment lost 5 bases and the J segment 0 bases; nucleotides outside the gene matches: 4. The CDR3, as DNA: TGTGCCTGGGGGGACAGCCCCTCTGGAAACACCATATATTTT. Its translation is CAWGDSPSGNTIYF.

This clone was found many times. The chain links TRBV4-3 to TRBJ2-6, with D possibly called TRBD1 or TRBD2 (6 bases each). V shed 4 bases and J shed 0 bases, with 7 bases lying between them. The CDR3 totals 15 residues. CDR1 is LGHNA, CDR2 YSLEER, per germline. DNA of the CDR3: TGCGCCAGCAGCCGGGGGGCCTCTGGGGCCAACGTCCTGACTTTC. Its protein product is CASSRGASGANVLTF.

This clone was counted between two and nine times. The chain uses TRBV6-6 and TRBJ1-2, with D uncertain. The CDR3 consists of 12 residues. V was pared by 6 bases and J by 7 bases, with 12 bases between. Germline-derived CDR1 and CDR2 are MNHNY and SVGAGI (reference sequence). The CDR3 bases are TGTGCCAGCAGGCGCCTTAGAGGTGGCTACACCTTC. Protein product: CASRRLRGGYTF.

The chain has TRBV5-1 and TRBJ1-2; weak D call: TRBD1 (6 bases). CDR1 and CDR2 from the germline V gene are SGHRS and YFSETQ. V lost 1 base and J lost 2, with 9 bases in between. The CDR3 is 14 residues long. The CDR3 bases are TGCGCCAGCAGCTTGACCGGACAGAACTATGGCTACACCTTC. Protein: CASSLTGQNYGYTF.

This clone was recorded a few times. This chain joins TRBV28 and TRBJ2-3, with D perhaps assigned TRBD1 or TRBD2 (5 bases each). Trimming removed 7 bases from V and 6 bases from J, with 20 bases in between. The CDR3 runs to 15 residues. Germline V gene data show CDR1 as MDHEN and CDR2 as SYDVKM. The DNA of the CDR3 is TGTGCCAGCACCAGCCGGGGCAGGGCTGGTGATACGCAGTATTTT. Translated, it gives CASTSRGRAGDTQYF.

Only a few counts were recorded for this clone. The CDR3 DNA is TGTGCCAGCAGCCCCGGTGGGACCCAAGAGACCCAGTACTTC. It specifies CASSPGGTQETQYF. The V and J genes are TRBV7-7 and TRBJ2-5; D may correspond to TRBD1 or TRBD2 (5 bases each). Looked up from germline, CDR1 is SSHAT and CDR2 is FNYEAQ (reference sequence). The CDR3 is made up of 14 amino acids. Trimming pared 5 bases from V and 1 base from J, leaving 11 bases between.

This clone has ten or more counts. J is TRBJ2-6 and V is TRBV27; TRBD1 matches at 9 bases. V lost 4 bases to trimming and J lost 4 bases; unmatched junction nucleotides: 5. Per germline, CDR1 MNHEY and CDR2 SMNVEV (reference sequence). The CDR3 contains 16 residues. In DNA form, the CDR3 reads TGTGCCAGCAGTTCCGGGACAGGGTCCGGGGCCAACGTCCTGACTTTC. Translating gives CASSSGTGSGANVLTF. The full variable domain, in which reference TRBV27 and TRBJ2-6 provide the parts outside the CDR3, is EAQVTQNPRYLITVTGKKLTVTCSQNMNHEYMSWYRQDPGLGLRQIYYSMNVEVTDKGDVPEGYKVSRKEKRNFPLILESPSPNQTSLYFCASSSGTGSGANVLTFGAGSRLTVL.

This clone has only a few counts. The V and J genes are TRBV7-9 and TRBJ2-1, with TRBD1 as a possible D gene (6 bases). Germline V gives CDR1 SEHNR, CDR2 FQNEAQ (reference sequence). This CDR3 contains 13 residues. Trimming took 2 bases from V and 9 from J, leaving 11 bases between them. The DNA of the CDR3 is TGTGCCAGCAGCTTAAAGGGGGTGGTTGAGCAGTTCTTC. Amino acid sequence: CASSLKGVVEQFF. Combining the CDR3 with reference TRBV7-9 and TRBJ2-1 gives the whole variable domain DTGVSQNPRHKITKRGQNVTFRCDPISEHNRLYWYRQTLGQGPEFLTYFQNEAQLEKSRLLSDRFSAERPKGSFSTLEIQRTEQGDSAMYLCASSLKGVVEQFFGPGTRLTVL.

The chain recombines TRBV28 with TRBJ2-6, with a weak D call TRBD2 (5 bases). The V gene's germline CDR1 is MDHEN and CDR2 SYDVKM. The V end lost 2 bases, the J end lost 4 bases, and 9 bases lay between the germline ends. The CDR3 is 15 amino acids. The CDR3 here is CASSLEGSGANVLTF. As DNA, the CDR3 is TGTGCCAGCAGTTTAGAGGGTTCGGGGGCCAACGTCCTGACTTTC.

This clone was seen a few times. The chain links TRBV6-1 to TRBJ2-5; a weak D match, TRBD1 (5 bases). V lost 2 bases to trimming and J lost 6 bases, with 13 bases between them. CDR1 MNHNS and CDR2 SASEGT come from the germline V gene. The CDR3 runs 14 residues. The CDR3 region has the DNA TGTGCCAGCAGTGAAATTAAGGGGTGGAAGACCCAGTACTTC. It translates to CASSEIKGWKTQYF.

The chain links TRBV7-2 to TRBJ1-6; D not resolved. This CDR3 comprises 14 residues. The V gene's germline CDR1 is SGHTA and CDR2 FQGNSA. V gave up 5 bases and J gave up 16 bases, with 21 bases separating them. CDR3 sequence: CASSLDTASSVLHF. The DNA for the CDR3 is TGTGCCAGCAGCCTCGACACCGCATCCTCCGTACTCCACTTT. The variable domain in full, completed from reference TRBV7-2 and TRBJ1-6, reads GAGVSQSPSNKVTEKGKDVELRCDPISGHTALYWYRQSLGQGLEFLIYFQGNSAPDKSGLPSDRFSAERTGGSVSTLTIQRTQQEDSAVYLCASSLDTASSVLHFGNGTRLTVT.

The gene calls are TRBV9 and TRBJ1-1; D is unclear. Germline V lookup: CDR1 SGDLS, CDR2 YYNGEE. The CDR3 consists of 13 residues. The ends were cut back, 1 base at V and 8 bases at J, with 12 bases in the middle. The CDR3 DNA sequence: TGTGCCAGCAGCGTACGGAGGGAAGGAGAAGCTTTCTTT. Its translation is CASSVRREGEAFF.

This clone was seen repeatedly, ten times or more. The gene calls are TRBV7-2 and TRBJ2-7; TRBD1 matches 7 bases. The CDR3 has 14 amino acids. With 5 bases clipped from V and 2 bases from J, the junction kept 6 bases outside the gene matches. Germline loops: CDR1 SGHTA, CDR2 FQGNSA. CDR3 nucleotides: TGTGCCAGCAGCGCAAAGACAGGGCCCTACGAGCAGTACTTC. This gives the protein CASSAKTGPYEQYF.

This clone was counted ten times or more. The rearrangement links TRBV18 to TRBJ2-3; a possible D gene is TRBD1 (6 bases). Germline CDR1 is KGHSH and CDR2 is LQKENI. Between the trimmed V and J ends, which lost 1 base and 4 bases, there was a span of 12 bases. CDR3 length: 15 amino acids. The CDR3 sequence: CASSPLSGTSDTQYF. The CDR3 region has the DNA TGTGCCAGCTCACCACTTTCGGGGACATCAGATACGCAGTATTTT.

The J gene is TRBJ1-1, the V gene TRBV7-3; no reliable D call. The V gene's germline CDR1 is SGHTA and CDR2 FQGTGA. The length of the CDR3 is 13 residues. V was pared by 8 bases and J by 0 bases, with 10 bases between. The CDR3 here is CASQGYLNTEAFF. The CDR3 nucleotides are TGTGCCAGCCAAGGTTACCTGAACACTGAAGCTTTCTTT.

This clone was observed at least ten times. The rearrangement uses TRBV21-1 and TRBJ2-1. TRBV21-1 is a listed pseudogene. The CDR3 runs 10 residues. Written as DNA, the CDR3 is TGTGCCAACCTCTACAATGAGCAGTTCTTC. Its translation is CANLYNEQFF.

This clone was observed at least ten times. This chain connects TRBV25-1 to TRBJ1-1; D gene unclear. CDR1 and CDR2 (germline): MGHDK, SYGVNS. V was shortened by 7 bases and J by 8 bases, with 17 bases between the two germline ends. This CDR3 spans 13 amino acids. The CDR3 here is CASTSGPTLEAFF. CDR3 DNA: TGTGCCAGCACTAGCGGGCCCACCTTAGAAGCTTTCTTT.

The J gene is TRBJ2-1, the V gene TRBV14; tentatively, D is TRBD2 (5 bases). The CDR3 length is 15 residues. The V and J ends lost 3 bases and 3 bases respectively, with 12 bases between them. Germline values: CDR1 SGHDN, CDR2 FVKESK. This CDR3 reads CASSHWGSDYNEQFF. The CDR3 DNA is TGTGCCAGCAGCCATTGGGGTAGCGACTACAATGAGCAGTTCTTC.

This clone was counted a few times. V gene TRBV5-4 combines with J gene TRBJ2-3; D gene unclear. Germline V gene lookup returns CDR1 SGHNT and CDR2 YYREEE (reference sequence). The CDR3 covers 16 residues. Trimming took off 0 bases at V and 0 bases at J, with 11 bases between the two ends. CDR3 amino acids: CASSLAGFSSTDTQYF. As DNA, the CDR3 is TGTGCCAGCAGCTTGGCAGGTTTCTCCAGCACAGATACGCAGTATTTT.

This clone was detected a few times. CDR3 sequence reads: CASSLQGDGTEAFF. CDR3 nucleotide sequence: TGTGCCAGCAGCTTGCAGGGGGACGGGACTGAAGCTTTCTTT. V and J are TRBV7-3 and TRBJ1-1, with 7 bases aligning to TRBD1. V dropped 3 bases and J dropped 5; count of bases not matched to a gene: 6. The CDR3 is 14 amino acids. Germline CDR1 is SGHTA and CDR2 is FQGTGA.